This section outlines one T cell receptor beta chain sequence together with its context. The antigen remains unidentified. These data originate in a study of T cell responses to AZD1222 COVID-19 vaccine. General observations from the study: The study sampled repertoires only after the peak T cell response. With two AZD1222 doses given, Spike-specific TCR breadth and depth both rose. Mostly white British, mostly female donors; authors suggested clonal diversity may be underestimated. Reports indicate that nearly half of spike-specific TCRs are directed at unmutated variant regions.

This table comes from immunoSEQ multiplex PCR, and its TCRdb copy is limited to in-frame clones, with some not included. The sample includes some 200,000 clones, about 94% of them seen just once. The sequence derives from an adult who received the AZD1222 COVID-19 vaccine. The sequenced sample was peripheral blood, obtained 28 days after the second AZD1222 dose.

The CDR3 bases are TGTGCCAGCAGTGAAACAGGGAGCTATGGCTACACCTTC. Its protein is CASSETGSYGYTF. The J gene is TRBJ1-2, the V gene TRBV6-1, with D possibly matching TRBD1 (6 bases). The CDR3 contains 13 residues. The germline V gene has CDR1 MNHNS and CDR2 SASEGT. Trimming stripped 2 bases from V and 4 bases from J, with 8 bases between.